This paragraph reports one TCR beta chain. This sample was included in a study of cytomegalovirus exposure and HLA in healthy donors. The PCR contained 60 Vbeta and 13 Jbeta primers. Clones were read by immunoSEQ multiplex PCR, and TCRdb kept only the in-frame ones, dropping some. Of about 160,000 clones in the sample, almost 80% are singletons; the top ten hold 1.3%. Regarding donors, all were healthy bone marrow donors. V was pared by 0 bases and J by 8 bases, with 13 bases of the junction left unmatched. Germline lookup yields CDR1 LGHNA and CDR2 YSLEER. There are 17 residues in the CDR3. The source of this sequence is a man between 25 and 39 years old in good health and CMV-seronegative. The specimen was PBMCs. The chain recombines TRBV4-3 with TRBJ2-1; 7 positions agree with TRBD2. CDR3 sequence: CASSQDLGGSLVDEQFF. CDR3 coding DNA: TGCGCCAGCAGCCAAGATCTCGGCGGGAGTCTAGTAGATGAGCAGTTCTTC.